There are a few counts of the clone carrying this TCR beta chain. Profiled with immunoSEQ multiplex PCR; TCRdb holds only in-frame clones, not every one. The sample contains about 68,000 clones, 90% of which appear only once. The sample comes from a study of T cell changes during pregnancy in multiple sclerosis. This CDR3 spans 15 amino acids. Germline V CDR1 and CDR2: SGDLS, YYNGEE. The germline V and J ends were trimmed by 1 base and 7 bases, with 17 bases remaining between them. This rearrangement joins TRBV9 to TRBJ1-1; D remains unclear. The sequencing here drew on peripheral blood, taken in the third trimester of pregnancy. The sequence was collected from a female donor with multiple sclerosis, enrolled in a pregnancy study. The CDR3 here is CASSVTMGDGFEAFF. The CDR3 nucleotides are TGTGCCAGCAGCGTAACCATGGGAGACGGTTTTGAAGCTTTCTTT.